The clone carrying this T cell receptor (beta chain) was counted at least ten times. Antigen specificity is unknown. This CDR3 has 16 amino acids. V was clipped by 0 bases and J by 1 base, with 12 bases between them. Germline V gene sequence: CDR1 LGHNA, CDR2 YSLEER. The data were taken from a study of T cell repertoires in cytomegalovirus infection. Each CDR3 protein is one row after TCRdb ran MiXCR on the reads. This sample has roughly 280,000 distinct CDR3 sequences, with 20% to 25% found just once. The sequenced sample was cultured PBMCs, obtained from culture after CMV antigen stimulation. The chain combines TRBV4-3 with TRBJ2-5; D tentatively reads TRBD1 or TRBD2 (5 bases each). The receptor's source is a human donor in good health (CMV status not recorded). Some clones in this sample may be carry-over from other donors' samples. CDR3 in amino acids: CASSQERGSTQETQYF. DNA of the CDR3: TGCGCCAGCAGCCAAGAGAGGGGATCCACCCAAGAGACCCAGTACTTC.